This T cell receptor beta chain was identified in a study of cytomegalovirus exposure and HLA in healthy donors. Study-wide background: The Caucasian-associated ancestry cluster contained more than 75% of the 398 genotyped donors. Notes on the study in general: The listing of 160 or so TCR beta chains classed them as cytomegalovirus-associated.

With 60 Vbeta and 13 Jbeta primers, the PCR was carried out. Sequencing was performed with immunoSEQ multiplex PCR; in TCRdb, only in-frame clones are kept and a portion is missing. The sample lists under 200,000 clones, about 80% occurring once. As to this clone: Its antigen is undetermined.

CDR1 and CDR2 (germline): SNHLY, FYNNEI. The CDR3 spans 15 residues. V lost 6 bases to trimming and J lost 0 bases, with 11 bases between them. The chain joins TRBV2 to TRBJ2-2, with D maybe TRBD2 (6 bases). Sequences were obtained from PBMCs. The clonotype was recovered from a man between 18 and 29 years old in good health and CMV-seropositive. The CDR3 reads CASRGGPANTGELFF. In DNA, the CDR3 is TGTGCCAGCAGGGGGGGTCCGGCGAACACCGGGGAGCTGTTTTTT.